This T cell receptor (beta chain) emerged from a study of T cells in Graves' hyperthyroidism and ophthalmopathy. At the level of the study: Any treatment followed the collection of peripheral blood at initial diagnosis. Overall study findings and caveats: Most thyroid clonotypes that were expanded above 0.001 also turned up in blood.

This clonotype occurred many times. What it binds is unknown. This CDR3 has 15 amino acids. Germline V lookup: CDR1 MNHNS, CDR2 SASEGT. Trimming shortened V by 6 bases and J by 0 bases, and 15 bases separated the two germline ends. Graves' hyperthyroidism was deemed stable given no ophthalmopathy progression within 18 months. The diagnostic basis comprised clinical symptoms, serum thyroxine and TRAb, thyroid ultrasound and orbital computed tomography. The source material, RNA transcripts, was used to amplify TCR beta CDR3 regions. TCR CDR3 regions were first amplified by RT-PCR with HTBI primers. From the multiplex PCR reads, TCRdb called clonotypes with MiXCR, one entry per CDR3 protein. The sample shows about 590,000 distinct CDR3 sequences, around 14% of them seen only once.

This rearrangement joins TRBV6-1 to TRBJ2-7; D unresolved. This clonotype originated in a woman aged 25 to 45 with Graves' hyperthyroidism. The sample was blood. The CDR3 loop is CASRPLATHSYEQYF. The CDR3 DNA is TGTGCCAGCAGGCCGTTGGCCACACACTCCTACGAGCAGTACTTC.